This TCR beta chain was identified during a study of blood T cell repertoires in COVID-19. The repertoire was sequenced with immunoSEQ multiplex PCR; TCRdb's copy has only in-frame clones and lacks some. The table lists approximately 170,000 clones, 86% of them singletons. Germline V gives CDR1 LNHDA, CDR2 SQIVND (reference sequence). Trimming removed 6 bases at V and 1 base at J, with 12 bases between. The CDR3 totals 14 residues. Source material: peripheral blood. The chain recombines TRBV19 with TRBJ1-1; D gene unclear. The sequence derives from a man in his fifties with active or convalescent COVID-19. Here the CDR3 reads CASSRLNKNTEAFF. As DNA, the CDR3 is TGTGCCAGTAGCCGTTTAAACAAGAACACTGAAGCTTTCTTT. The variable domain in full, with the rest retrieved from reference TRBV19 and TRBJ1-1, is DGGITQSPKYLFRKEGQNVTLSCEQNLNHDAMYWYRQDPGQGLRLIYYSQIVNDFQKGDIAEGYSVSREKKESFPLTVTSAQKNPTAFYLCASSRLNKNTEAFFGQGTRLTVV.